The T cell receptor (beta chain) described here comes from a study of OX40 agonist ivuxolimab in advanced cancers. The wider study: Age averaged around 60 years (range about 23 to 80), and approximately 80% were male. Having had anti-PD-1, anti-PD-L1 or anti-CTLA-4 therapy before was allowed, and around 44% had some.

Germline CDR1 reads SGHDT; CDR2 reads YYEEEE. The CDR3 runs to 16 residues. V dropped 0 bases and J dropped 4; count of bases not matched to a gene: 7. The method was immunoSEQ multiplex PCR; TCRdb's version includes in-frame clones alone and lacks a portion of them. The sample lists more than 50,000 clones, 85% to 90% occurring once. Autoimmune disease history or systemic immunosuppression led to patients being barred. This chain links TRBV5-6 with TRBJ2-3; TRBD1 agrees at 8 bases. The TCR sequence derives from an adult with an advanced solid tumor such as melanoma, head and neck, liver or kidney cancer. The source was CD4+ or CD8+ T cells sorted from blood, collected in a trial of the OX40 agonist ivuxolimab. The CDR3 DNA reads TGTGCCAGCAGCTTGGAGCTGGGACAGGTTGCAGATACGCAGTATTTT. It encodes CASSLELGQVADTQYF.